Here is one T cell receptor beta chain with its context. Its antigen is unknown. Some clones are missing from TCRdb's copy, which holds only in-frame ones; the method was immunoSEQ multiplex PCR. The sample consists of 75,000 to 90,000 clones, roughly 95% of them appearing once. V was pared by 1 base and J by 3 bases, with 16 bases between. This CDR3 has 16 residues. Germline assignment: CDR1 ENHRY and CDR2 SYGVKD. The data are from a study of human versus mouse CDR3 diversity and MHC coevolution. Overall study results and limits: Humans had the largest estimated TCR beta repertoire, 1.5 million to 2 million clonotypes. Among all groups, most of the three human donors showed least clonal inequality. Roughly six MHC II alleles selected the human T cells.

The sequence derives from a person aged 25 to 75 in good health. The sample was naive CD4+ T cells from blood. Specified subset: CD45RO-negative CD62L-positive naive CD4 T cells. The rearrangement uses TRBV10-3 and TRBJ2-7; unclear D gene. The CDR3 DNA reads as TGTGCCATCAGTGAGTTGCGGCGGAAAGTCGACTACGAGCAGTACTTC. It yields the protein CAISELRRKVDYEQYF.